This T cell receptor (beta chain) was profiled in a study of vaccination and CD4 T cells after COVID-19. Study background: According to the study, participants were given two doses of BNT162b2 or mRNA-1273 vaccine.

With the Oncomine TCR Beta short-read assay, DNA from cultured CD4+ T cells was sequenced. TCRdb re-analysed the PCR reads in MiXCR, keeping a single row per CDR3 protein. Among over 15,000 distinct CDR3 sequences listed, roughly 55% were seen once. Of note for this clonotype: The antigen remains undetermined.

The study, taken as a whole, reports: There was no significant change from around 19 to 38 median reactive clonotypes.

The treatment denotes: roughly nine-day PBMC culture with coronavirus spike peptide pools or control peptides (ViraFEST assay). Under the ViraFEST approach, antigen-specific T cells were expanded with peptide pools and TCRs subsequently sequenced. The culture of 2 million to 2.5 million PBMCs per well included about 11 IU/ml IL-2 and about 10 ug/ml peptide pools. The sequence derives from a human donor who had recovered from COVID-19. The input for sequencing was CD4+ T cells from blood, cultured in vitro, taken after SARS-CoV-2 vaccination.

CDR3 coding DNA: TGTGCCAGTAGTGTCTCCCTCCGGGGGGGGACGGAGACCCAGTACTTC. This translates into CASSVSLRGGTETQYF. This chain uses TRBV19 with TRBJ2-5; 8 bases map to TRBD2. The length of the CDR3 is 16 residues. Trimming cost V 5 bases and J 5 bases; bases outside gene matches: 13. Germline CDR1 and CDR2: LNHDA and SQIVND (reference sequence).